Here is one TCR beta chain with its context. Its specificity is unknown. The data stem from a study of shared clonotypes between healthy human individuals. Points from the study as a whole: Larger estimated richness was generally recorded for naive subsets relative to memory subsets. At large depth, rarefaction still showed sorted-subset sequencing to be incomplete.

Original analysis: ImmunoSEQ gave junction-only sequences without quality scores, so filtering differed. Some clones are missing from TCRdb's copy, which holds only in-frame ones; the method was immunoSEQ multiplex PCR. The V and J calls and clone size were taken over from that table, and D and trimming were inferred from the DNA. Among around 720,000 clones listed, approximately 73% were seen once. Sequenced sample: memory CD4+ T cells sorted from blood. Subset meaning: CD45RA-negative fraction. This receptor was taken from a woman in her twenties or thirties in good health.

The CDR3 is CASSPSVVGGTGYTF. In DNA, the CDR3 is TGTGCCAGCAGCCCCTCGGTTGTAGGGGGCACTGGCTACACCTTC. The rearrangement links TRBV7-2 to TRBJ1-2; 7 bases fit TRBD1. Germline CDR1 is SGHTA and CDR2 is FQGNSA. CDR3 length equals 15 residues. The V and J ends lost 5 bases and 7 bases, in that order; junction bases with no gene match: 13.